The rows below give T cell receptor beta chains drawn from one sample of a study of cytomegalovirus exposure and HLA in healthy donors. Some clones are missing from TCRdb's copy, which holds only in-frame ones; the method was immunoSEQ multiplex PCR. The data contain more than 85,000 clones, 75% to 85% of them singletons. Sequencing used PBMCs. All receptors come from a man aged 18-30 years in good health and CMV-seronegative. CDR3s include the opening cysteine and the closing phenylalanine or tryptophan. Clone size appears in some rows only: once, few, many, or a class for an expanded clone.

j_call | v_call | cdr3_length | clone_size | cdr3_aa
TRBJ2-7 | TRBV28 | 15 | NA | CASSSHSVGYYEQYF
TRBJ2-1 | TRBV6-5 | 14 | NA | CASSYSDSWNEQFF
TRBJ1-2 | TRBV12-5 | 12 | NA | CASSTAGVGYTF
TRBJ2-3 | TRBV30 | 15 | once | CAWNDLKRGPDTQYF
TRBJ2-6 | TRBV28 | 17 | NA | CASSSGGEPPRANVLTF
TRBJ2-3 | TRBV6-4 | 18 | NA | CASSEGTSGGSHTDTQYF
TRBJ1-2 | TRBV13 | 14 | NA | CASSRGTGRPGYTF
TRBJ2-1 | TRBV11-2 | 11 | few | CASSFGNEQFF
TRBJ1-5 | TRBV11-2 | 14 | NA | CASSYDSFNQPQHF
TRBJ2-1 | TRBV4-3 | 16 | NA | CASSALAGGSYNEQFF
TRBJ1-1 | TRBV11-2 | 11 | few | CASSLNREAFF
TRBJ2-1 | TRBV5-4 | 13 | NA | CASSLKGDDEQFF
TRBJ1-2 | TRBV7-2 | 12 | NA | CASSLYGGGYTF
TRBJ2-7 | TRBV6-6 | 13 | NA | CASSYDGGREQYF
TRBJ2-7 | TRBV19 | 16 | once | CASSIGPNRNNYEQYF
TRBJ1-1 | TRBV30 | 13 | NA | CAWGTVMNTEAFF
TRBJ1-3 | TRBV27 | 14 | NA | CASSFGGTGNTIYF
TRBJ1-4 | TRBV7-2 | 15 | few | CASSPGQSTNEKLFF
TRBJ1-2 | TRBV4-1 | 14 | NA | CASSRQTDNYGYTF
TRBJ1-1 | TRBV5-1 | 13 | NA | CASSLTGGTEAFF
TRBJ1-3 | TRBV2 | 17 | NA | CASRAGFPGISGNTIYF
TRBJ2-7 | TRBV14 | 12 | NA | CASSPSNYEQYF
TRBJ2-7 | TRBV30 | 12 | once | CAWNGGSYEQYF
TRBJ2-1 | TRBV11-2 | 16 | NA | CASSFFPGLISGEQFF